Sequencing of this TCR beta chain was carried out in a study of cytomegalovirus exposure and HLA in healthy donors. Study-wide background: A previous analysis identified 95 million to 120 million unique TCR beta sequences derived from 180 million or so T cells. Study-level points and caveats: Cytomegalovirus association was assigned to approximately 160 TCR beta chains. Through in vitro validation, a few CMV-associated chains were shown to be specific for CMV antigens. Reports credit the classifier with highly specific, highly sensitive diagnosis of cytomegalovirus status.

PCR primers comprised 60 Vbeta and 13 Jbeta primers. Sequenced by immunoSEQ multiplex PCR; TCRdb stores in-frame clones only, minus some. The table has hundreds of thousands of clones, roughly 82% seen once. Concerning this clone: Its antigen is unknown.

Sequencing was done on a sample of PBMCs. The clonotype was recovered from a man aged 35 to 55 in good health and CMV-seropositive.

CDR3 protein: CASSHLLTGMGEAFF. The CDR3 DNA reads TGTGCCAGCAGCCACCTCCTTACAGGGATGGGTGAAGCTTTCTTT. The chain recombines TRBV7-8 with TRBJ1-1; the D gene is possibly TRBD1 (6 bases). Germline CDR1 and CDR2: SGHVS and FQNEAQ. V gave up 5 bases and J gave up 7 bases, with 20 bases separating them. This CDR3 is 15 amino acids long.